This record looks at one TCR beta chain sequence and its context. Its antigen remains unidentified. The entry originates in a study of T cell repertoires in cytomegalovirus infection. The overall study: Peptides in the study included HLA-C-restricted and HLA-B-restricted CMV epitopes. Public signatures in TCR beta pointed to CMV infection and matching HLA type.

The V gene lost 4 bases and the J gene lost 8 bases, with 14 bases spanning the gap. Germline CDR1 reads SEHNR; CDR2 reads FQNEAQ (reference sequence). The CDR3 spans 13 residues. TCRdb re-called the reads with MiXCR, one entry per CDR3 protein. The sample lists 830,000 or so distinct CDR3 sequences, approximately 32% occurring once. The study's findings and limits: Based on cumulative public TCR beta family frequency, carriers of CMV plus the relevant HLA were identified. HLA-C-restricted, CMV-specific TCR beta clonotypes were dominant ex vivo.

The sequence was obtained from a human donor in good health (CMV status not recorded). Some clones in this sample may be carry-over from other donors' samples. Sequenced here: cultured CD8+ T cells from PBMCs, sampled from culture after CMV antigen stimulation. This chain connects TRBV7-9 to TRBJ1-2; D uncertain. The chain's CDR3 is CASSSRTEEGYTF. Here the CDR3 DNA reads TGTGCCAGCAGCTCCAGGACGGAAGAGGGCTACACCTTC.